The present T cell receptor beta chain was sequenced within a study of shared clonotypes between healthy human individuals. Study details: Donors, aged 18 to 49, were a couple of women and three men. Donors had three CD4 naive, three CD4 memory, two CD8 naive and one CD8 memory plate apiece. Study-wide results and caveats: Against clonotypes common to all four donors, non-shared ones had lower generation probabilities.

Libraries were prepared by immunoSEQ multiplex PCR; TCRdb keeps only in-frame clonotypes and omits some of them. The data show around 2.3 million clones, approximately 94% seen once. Trimming stripped 1 base from V and 4 bases from J, with 12 bases between. The CDR3 is made up of 15 amino acids. The germline V gene encodes CDR1 SGHRS and CDR2 YFSETQ. For this clone: What it recognizes is unknown.

Sequences were obtained from naive CD4+ T cells sorted from blood. As for subset: CD45RA+ positively selected. The chain has TRBV5-1 and TRBJ1-3; a possible D gene is TRBD1 (6 bases). This clonotype originated in a man in his late teens or twenties in good health. CDR3 nucleotide sequence: TGCGCCAGCAGCTTGACGGGGGCGGAAGGAAACACCATATATTTT. It codes for CASSLTGAEGNTIYF. The whole variable domain, remainder taken from reference TRBV5-1 and TRBJ1-3, is KAGVTQTPRYLIKTRGQQVTLSCSPISGHRSVSWYQQTPGQGLQFLFEYFSETQRNKGNFPGRFSGRQFSNSRSEMNVSTLELGDSALYLCASSLTGAEGNTIYFGEGSWLTVV.